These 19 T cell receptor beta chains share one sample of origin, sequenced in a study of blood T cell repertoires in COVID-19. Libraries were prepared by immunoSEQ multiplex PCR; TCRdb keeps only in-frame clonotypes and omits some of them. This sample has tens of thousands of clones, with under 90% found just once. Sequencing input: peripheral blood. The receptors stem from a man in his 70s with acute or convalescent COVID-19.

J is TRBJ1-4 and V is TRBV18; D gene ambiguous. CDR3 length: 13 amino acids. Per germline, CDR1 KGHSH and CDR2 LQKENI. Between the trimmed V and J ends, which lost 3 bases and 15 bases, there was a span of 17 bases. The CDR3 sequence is CASSPYDSGKMFF. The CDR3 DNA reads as TGTGCCAGCTCACCTTACGACTCGGGGAAGATGTTTTTT.

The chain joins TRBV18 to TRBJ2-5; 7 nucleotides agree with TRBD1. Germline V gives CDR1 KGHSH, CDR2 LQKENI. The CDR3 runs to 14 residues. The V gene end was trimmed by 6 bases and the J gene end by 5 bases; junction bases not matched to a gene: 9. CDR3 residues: CASSPGQSVETQYF. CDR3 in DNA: TGTGCCAGCTCCCCGGGACAGTCAGTTGAGACCCAGTACTTC.

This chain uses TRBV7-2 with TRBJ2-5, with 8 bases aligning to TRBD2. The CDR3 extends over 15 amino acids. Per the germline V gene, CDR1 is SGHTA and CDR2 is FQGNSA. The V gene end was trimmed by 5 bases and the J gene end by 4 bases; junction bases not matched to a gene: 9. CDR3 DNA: TGTGCCAGCAGCCCCGGGACTAGTAGGGCAGAGACCCAGTACTTC. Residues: CASSPGTSRAETQYF.

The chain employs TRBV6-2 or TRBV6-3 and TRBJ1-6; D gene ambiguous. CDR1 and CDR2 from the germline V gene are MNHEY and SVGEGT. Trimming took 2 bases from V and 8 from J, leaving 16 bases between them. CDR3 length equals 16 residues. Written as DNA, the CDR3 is TGTGCCAGCAGTTACGAGCTCTCTCGCCGCGATTCACCCCTCCACTTT. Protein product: CASSYELSRRDSPLHF.

The DNA of the CDR3 is TGTGCCAGCAGCTTAGCGGGACTTCTCACAGATACGCAGTATTTT. It codes for CASSLAGLLTDTQYF. The rearrangement joins TRBV7-2 to TRBJ2-3, with a tentative D call TRBD2 (6 bases). In germline, CDR1 is SGHTA, CDR2 FQGNSA. Trimming pared 0 bases from V and 2 bases from J, leaving 9 bases between. This CDR3 has 15 residues. The variable domain in full, completed from reference TRBV7-2 and TRBJ2-3, reads GAGVSQSPSNKVTEKGKDVELRCDPISGHTALYWYRQSLGQGLEFLIYFQGNSAPDKSGLPSDRFSAERTGGSVSTLTIQRTQQEDSAVYLCASSLAGLLTDTQYFGPGTRLTVL.

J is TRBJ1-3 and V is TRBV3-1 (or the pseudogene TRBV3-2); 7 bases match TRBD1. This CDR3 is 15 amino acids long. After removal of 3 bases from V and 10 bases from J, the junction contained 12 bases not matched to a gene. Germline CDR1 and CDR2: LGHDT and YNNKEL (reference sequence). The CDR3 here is CASSQTQGGEATIYF. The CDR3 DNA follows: TGTGCCAGCAGCCAGACCCAGGGGGGTGAAGCGACCATATATTTT.

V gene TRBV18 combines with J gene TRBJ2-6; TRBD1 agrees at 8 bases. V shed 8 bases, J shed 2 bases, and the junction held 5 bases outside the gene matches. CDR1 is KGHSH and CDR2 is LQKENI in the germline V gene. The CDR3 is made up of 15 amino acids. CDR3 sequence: CASAPDRAGANVLTF. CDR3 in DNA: TGTGCCAGCGCGCCGGACAGGGCTGGGGCCAACGTCCTGACTTTC.

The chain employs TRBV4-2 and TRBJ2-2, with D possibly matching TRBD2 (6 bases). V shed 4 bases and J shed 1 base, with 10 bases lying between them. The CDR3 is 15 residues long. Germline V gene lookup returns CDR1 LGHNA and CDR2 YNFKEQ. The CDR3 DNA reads TGTGCCAGCAGCCTGGGACTCCAGAACACCGGGGAGCTGTTTTTT. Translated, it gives CASSLGLQNTGELFF.

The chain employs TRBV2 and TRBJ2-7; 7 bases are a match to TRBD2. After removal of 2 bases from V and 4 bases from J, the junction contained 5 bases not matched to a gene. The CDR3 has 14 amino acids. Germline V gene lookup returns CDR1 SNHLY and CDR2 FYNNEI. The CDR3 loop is CASSELAVVYEQYF. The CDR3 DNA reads TGTGCCAGCAGTGAACTAGCGGTCGTATACGAGCAGTACTTC.

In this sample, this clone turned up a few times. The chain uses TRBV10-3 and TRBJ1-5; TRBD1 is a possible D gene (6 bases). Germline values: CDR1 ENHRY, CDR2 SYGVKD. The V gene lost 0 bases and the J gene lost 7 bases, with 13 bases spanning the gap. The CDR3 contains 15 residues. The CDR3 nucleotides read TGTGCCATCAGTGAGTCGGCAGGGGAACGGCAGCCCCAGCATTTT. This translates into CAISESAGERQPQHF.

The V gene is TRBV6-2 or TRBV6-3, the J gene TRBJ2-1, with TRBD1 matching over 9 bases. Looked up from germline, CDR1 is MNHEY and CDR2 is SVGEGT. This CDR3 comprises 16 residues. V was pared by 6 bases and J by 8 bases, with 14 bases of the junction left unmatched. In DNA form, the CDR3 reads TGTGCCAGCAGCCCTAGGTGGGACAGGGTGCAGGATGAGCAGTTCTTC. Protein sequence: CASSPRWDRVQDEQFF.

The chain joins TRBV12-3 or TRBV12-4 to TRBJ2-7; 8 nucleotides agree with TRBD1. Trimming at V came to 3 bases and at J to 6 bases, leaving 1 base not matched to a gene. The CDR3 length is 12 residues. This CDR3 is CASSFGQGEQYF. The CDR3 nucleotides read TGTGCCAGCAGTTTTGGACAGGGCGAGCAGTACTTC.

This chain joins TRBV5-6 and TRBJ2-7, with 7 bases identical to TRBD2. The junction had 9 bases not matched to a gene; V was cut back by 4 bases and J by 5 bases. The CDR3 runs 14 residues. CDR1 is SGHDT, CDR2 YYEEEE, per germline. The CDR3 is CASSVSLAIDEQYF. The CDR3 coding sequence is TGTGCCAGCAGCGTTTCACTAGCGATCGACGAGCAGTACTTC.

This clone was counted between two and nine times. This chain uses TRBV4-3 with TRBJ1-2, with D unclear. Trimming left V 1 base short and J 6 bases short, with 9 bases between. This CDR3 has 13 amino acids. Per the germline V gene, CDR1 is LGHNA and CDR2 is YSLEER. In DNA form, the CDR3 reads TGCGCCAGCAGCCAAGTCGGTGGGCATGGCTACACCTTC. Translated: CASSQVGGHGYTF.

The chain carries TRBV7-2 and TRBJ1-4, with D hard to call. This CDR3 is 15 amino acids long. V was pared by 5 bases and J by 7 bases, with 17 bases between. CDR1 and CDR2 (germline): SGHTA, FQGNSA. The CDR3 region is CASSLRWGDGEKLFF. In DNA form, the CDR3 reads TGTGCCAGCAGCCTGAGGTGGGGAGACGGTGAAAAACTGTTTTTT. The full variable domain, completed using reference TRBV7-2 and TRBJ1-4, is GAGVSQSPSNKVTEKGKDVELRCDPISGHTALYWYRQSLGQGLEFLIYFQGNSAPDKSGLPSDRFSAERTGGSVSTLTIQRTQQEDSAVYLCASSLRWGDGEKLFFGSGTQLSVL.

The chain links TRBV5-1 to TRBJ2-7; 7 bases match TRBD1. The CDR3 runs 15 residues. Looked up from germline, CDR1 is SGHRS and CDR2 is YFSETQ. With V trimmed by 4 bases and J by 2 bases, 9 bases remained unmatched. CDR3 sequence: CASSQTGSLAYEQYV. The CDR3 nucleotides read TGCGCCAGCAGCCAGACAGGGAGTCTTGCCTACGAGCAGTACGTC.

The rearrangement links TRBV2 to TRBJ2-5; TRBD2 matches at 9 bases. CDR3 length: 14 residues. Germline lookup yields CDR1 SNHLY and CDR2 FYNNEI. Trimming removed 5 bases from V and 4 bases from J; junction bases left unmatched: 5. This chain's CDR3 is CASSSGTSSETQYF. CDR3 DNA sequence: TGTGCCAGCAGTTCCGGGACTAGCTCAGAGACCCAGTACTTC.

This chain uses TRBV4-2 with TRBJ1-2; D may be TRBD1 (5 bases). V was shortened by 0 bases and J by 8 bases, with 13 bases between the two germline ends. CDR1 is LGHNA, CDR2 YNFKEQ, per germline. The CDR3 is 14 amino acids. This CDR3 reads CASSQDWQGRGYTF. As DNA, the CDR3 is TGTGCCAGCAGCCAAGATTGGCAGGGCAGGGGCTACACCTTC.

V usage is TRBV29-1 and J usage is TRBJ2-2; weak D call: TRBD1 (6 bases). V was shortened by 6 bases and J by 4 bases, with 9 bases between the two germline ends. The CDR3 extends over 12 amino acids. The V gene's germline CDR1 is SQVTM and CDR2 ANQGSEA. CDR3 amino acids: CSVGQFTGELFF. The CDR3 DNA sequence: TGCAGCGTCGGACAGTTCACCGGGGAGCTGTTTTTT.